These 27 T cell receptor beta chains came from one sample sequenced in a study of monozygotic twins with inflammatory bowel disease. Reprocessing the 5' RACE reads, TCRdb reports a single entry for every CDR3 protein and omits DNA. The sample totals fewer than 550,000 distinct CDR3 sequences; its top ten clones hold under 3%. Sequenced sample: blood. All receptors derive from a human donor with ulcerative colitis or Crohn's disease, or a healthy co-twin of an affected twin (not recorded which).

J is TRBJ2-5 and V is TRBV9; lacking DNA, the TRBD1 call made by TCRdb goes unchecked. The CDR3 has 15 amino acids. Germline-derived CDR1 and CDR2 are SGDLS and YYNGEE. The CDR3 sequence is CASNRQGGSQETQYF.

This chain joins TRBV30 and TRBJ1-1. CDR1 and CDR2 (germline): GTSNPN, SVGIG (reference sequence). This CDR3 has 12 amino acids. CDR3 protein: CAWSLMNTEAFF.

The CDR3 sequence: CASSRTGGSNQPQHF. This rearrangement joins TRBV19 to TRBJ1-5; TCRdb's D call, TRBD1, is unchecked because there is no DNA. Germline-derived CDR1 and CDR2 are LNHDA and SQIVND (reference sequence). The length of the CDR3 is 15 residues.

This chain connects TRBV7-3 to TRBJ2-1. This CDR3 spans 12 amino acids. The germline V gene has CDR1 SGHTA and CDR2 FQGTGA. The CDR3 sequence: CASSHGDNEQFF.

The CDR3 sequence: CASSFYRVWSGYTF. V and J are TRBV5-6 and TRBJ1-2; the D gene TCRdb calls, TRBD1, cannot be checked with no DNA. Germline CDR1 SGHDT, CDR2 YYEEEE. This CDR3 is built from 14 residues.

The chain combines TRBV18 with TRBJ1-2; the TRBD1 assignment by TCRdb is unverifiable without DNA. This CDR3 is built from 15 residues. Germline CDR1 KGHSH, CDR2 LQKENI. CDR3 protein: CASSPPGTGSGGYTF.

The gene calls are TRBV3-1 and TRBJ2-7; the D gene TCRdb calls, TRBD2, cannot be checked with no DNA. Germline values: CDR1 LGHDT, CDR2 YNNKEL (reference sequence). The length of the CDR3 is 16 residues. The CDR3 here is CASSPYLAISSYEQYF.

This chain connects TRBV11-2 to TRBJ2-3; no DNA is available, so the TRBD2 call from TCRdb remains unchecked. Germline V gives CDR1 SGHAT, CDR2 FQNNGV. The CDR3 loop spans 17 amino acids. The CDR3 loop reads CASSYILAGETTDTQYF.

This chain links TRBV5-6 with TRBJ1-6. The CDR3 covers 16 residues. Germline V gene lookup returns CDR1 SGHDT and CDR2 YYEEEE. The CDR3 spells CASSLFVWESNSPLHF.

This rearrangement joins TRBV20-1 to TRBJ2-7; with no DNA, the TCRdb D assignment of TRBD1 cannot be verified. Germline CDR1 DFQATT, CDR2 SNEGSKA (reference sequence). This CDR3 contains 15 residues. CDR3 residues: CSARDGAWGPYEQYF.

The CDR3 protein is CASSIHSPADTQYF. V is TRBV19 and J is TRBJ2-3. The CDR3 extends over 14 amino acids. Per the germline V gene, CDR1 is LNHDA and CDR2 is SQIVND (reference sequence).

The V gene is TRBV11-2, the J gene TRBJ2-2; there is no DNA to check the TCRdb D call of TRBD1. Germline V gives CDR1 SGHAT, CDR2 FQNNGV. There are 16 residues in the CDR3. The CDR3 sequence: CASSPGTFANTGELFF.

This rearrangement joins TRBV12-3 or TRBV12-4 to TRBJ2-3; as DNA is missing, the TRBD1 call by TCRdb cannot be tested. The length of the CDR3 is 16 residues. CDR3: CASSLAARGAGDTQYF.

The rearrangement uses TRBV5-6 and TRBJ2-3; the D call from TCRdb, TRBD2, cannot be confirmed without DNA. Germline-derived CDR1 and CDR2 are SGHDT and YYEEEE. The CDR3 runs to 13 residues. CDR3 amino acids: CASSFLAGDTQYF.

The V and J genes are TRBV7-9 and TRBJ1-4. Per the germline V gene, CDR1 is SEHNR and CDR2 is FQNEAQ (reference sequence). This CDR3 comprises 15 residues. The CDR3 is CASSPDGLTNEKLFF.

The V call is TRBV27, the J call TRBJ2-3; TCRdb indicates TRBD1, and absent DNA this call remains unverified. In germline, CDR1 is MNHEY, CDR2 SMNVEV (reference sequence). This CDR3 spans 15 amino acids. The CDR3 is CASSLHSGGADTQYF.

This sequence joins TRBV30 and TRBJ2-1; as DNA is missing, the TRBD2 call by TCRdb cannot be tested. This CDR3 is 17 amino acids long. Germline assignment: CDR1 GTSNPN and CDR2 SVGIG (reference sequence). This chain's CDR3 is CAWKSLAGGLLRNEQFF.

This CDR3 is CASSLRAPSYEQYF. The chain carries TRBV18 and TRBJ2-7. The CDR3 is made up of 14 amino acids. Germline-derived CDR1 and CDR2 are KGHSH and LQKENI.

This chain joins TRBV18 and TRBJ1-1. Germline V CDR1 and CDR2: KGHSH, LQKENI. The CDR3 has 16 residues. CDR3 protein: CASSPVAVGANTEAFF.

This chain connects TRBV5-1 to TRBJ1-6; there is no DNA to check the TCRdb D call of TRBD1. CDR3 length: 14 residues. CDR1 is SGHRS and CDR2 is YFSETQ in the germline V gene. The chain's CDR3 is CASSLGQPNSPLHF.

The chain uses TRBV5-1 and TRBJ2-1. This CDR3 spans 15 amino acids. CDR1 and CDR2 from the germline V gene are SGHRS and YFSETQ. This chain's CDR3 is CASGEELSSYNEQFF.

This chain connects TRBV19 to TRBJ1-5. The CDR3 length is 14 residues. From germline, CDR1 is LNHDA and CDR2 SQIVND (reference sequence). The CDR3 is CASSIAGCNQPQHF.

This chain joins TRBV24-1 and TRBJ2-3; the D call from TCRdb, TRBD1, cannot be confirmed without DNA. Germline V gene data show CDR1 as KGHDR and CDR2 as SFDVKD. This CDR3 comprises 16 residues. CDR3 sequence reads: CATSDPRDPSGDTQYF.

The chain recombines TRBV20-1 with TRBJ2-7. Per the germline V gene, CDR1 is DFQATT and CDR2 is SNEGSKA (reference sequence). The CDR3 is made up of 12 amino acids. The CDR3 loop reads CSARDLGSEQYF.

The chain employs TRBV20-1 and TRBJ2-2; TCRdb lists TRBD2, though no DNA is available to test this call. This CDR3 contains 21 residues. Germline lookup yields CDR1 DFQATT and CDR2 SNEGSKA (reference sequence). The CDR3 protein is CSARDYRLGLAGGPNTGELFF.

This chain links TRBV6-1 with TRBJ2-7. The CDR3 extends over 14 amino acids. Germline V gene data show CDR1 as MNHNS and CDR2 as SASEGT. This chain's CDR3 is CASSLSTGFGEQYF.

This chain uses TRBV20-1 with TRBJ1-1; lacking DNA, the TRBD1 call made by TCRdb goes unchecked. The germline V gene encodes CDR1 DFQATT and CDR2 SNEGSKA (reference sequence). This CDR3 has 15 residues. CDR3 in amino acids: CSARAPSGVNTEAFF.